A single sample is the source of the 7 T cell receptor beta chains below, sequenced in a study of T cells in Graves' hyperthyroidism and ophthalmopathy. TCR beta CDR3 regions were amplified from RNA transcripts. First-round RT-PCR targeting the TCR CDR3 was performed with the HTBI primer set. TCRdb used MiXCR to reprocess the multiplex PCR reads, holding one entry per CDR3 protein. The sample gives approximately 250,000 distinct CDR3 sequences, about 24% of which show up once; about a third is in the top ten. The sample comprised blood. These receptors came from a woman aged 35 to 49 with Graves' ophthalmopathy.

This clonotype was recorded at least ten times. The chain has TRBV18 and TRBJ2-5; TRBD1 matches at 8 bases. Germline V gives CDR1 KGHSH, CDR2 LQKENI. V lost 2 bases, J lost 1 base, and 0 bases stayed unmatched. The CDR3 totals 14 residues. CDR3 in amino acids: CASSPGTGQETQYF. The CDR3 DNA reads TGTGCCAGCTCACCAGGGACAGGCCAAGAGACCCAGTACTTC.

This rearrangement joins TRBV6-2 or TRBV6-3 to TRBJ2-5; tentative D call: TRBD2 (5 bases). The V gene's germline CDR1 is MNHEY and CDR2 SVGEGT. The CDR3 totals 16 residues. Trimming took 2 bases from V and 4 from J, leaving 17 bases between them. The CDR3 DNA reads as TGTGCCAGCAGTTACGCAATGCCGGGAAGGAGAGAGACCCAGTACTTC. Its protein product is CASSYAMPGRRETQYF.

This clonotype was counted ten times or more. V usage is TRBV5-1 and J usage is TRBJ2-7, with 7 bases lining up with TRBD1. V lost 6 bases and J lost 0; bases outside the gene matches: 15. The CDR3 runs to 17 residues. Germline V gene sequence: CDR1 SGHRS, CDR2 YFSETQ. CDR3 DNA: TGCGCCAGCACCGAATATCCGACAGGGAGCAACTCCTACGAGCAGTACTTC. Residues: CASTEYPTGSNSYEQYF.

This clonotype was observed many times. This chain uses TRBV6-5 with TRBJ2-7; possibly TRBD1 or TRBD2 for D (5 bases each). V lost 4 bases and J 0 bases, leaving 10 bases between the germline ends. Per germline, CDR1 MNHEY and CDR2 SVGAGI. The CDR3 spans 14 residues. Written as DNA, the CDR3 is TGTGCCAGCAGTTTTGAGGGGAGCTCCTACGAGCAGTACTTC. Its translation: CASSFEGSSYEQYF.

This clonotype occurred many times. The chain carries TRBV28 and TRBJ2-7; D ambiguous. CDR3 length: 13 residues. Trimming pared 6 bases from V and 3 bases from J, leaving 12 bases between. CDR1 and CDR2 (germline): MDHEN, SYDVKM. CDR3 residues: CASRRVINYEQYF. The CDR3 DNA sequence: TGTGCCAGCAGACGAGTCATAAACTACGAGCAGTACTTC.

Worth noting for this clonotype: One end of the junction fails to match germline, which may point to a read error. The gene calls are TRBV28 and TRBJ2-7, with TRBD1 identical over 9 bases. Germline CDR1 reads MDHEN; CDR2 reads SYDVKM. CDR3 length equals 18 residues. CDR3 DNA sequence: TGTGCCAGCAGTCCCGGGACAGGGTTTTGTGGGTCGACCTACGAGCAGTCCTTC. Translated: CASSPGTGFCGSTYEQSF.

This clonotype came up many times. The chain links TRBV4-1 to TRBJ2-7; D unclear. CDR1 and CDR2 from the germline V gene are MGHRA and YSYEKL. The CDR3 has 14 residues. V was trimmed by 0 bases and J by 3 bases, leaving 9 bases between them. The CDR3 sequence is CASSQDRLHYEQYF. The CDR3 nucleotides read TGCGCCAGCAGCCAAGACCGACTCCACTACGAGCAGTACTTC.